These T cell receptor beta chains were read from a single sample in a study of T cell repertoires in cytomegalovirus infection. TCRdb called the reads again in MiXCR, with one record for every CDR3 protein. The table includes 510,000 or so distinct CDR3 sequences, more than 20% detected once. Sequenced: PBMCs. Receptors originate from a human donor in good health (CMV status not recorded). Some clones in this sample may be carry-over from other donors' samples. The CDR3 runs from the conserved cysteine through the conserved F or W. The D gene is left open where the match is weak. Only some rows state a clone size, as once, few, many or a class for expanded clones.

abundance,j_gene,len,d_gene,v_gene,CDR3aa,CDR3nt
many,TRBJ2-5,14,NA,TRBV7-2,CASSPLARQETQYF,TGTGCCAGCAGCCCTCTTGCGCGACAAGAGACCCAGTACTTC
few,TRBJ2-1,12,NA,TRBV2,CASSEGGPESIF,TGTGCCAGCAGTGAGGGCGGACCCGAGTCGATCTTC
few,TRBJ2-1,17,NA,TRBV7-6,CASSLSTAGFSYNEQFF,TGTGCCAGCAGCCTATCAACGGCAGGCTTTTCCTACAATGAGCAGTTCTTC
many,TRBJ2-3,13,NA,TRBV7-2,CASSSRGPDTQYF,TGTGCCAGCAGTTCCAGGGGCCCAGATACGCAGTATTTT
NA,TRBJ1-1,16,NA,TRBV12-3/TRBV12-4,CASSFSPGSMNTEAFF,TGTGCCAGCAGTTTTAGTCCAGGGAGTATGAACACTGAAGCTTTCTTT
NA,TRBJ1-2,14,NA,TRBV24-1,CATSARSWNYGYTF,TGTGCCACCAGTGCCCGCTCATGGAACTATGGCTACACCTTC
many,TRBJ2-3,14,NA,TRBV7-2,CASNDVGLTDTQYF,TGTGCCAGCAACGATGTGGGCCTCACAGATACGCAGTATTTT
NA,TRBJ2-3,15,TRBD1,TRBV29-1,CSVCQTGEVADTQYF,TGCAGCGTTTGTCAGACAGGGGAGGTGGCAGATACGCAGTATTTT
NA,TRBJ1-4,16,NA,TRBV27,CASSSLRPAFNEKLFF,TGTGCCAGCAGTTCCCTCCGCCCAGCCTTTAATGAAAAACTGTTTTTT
few,TRBJ1-2,14,NA,TRBV7-9,CASSHLTVNYGYTF,TGTGCCAGCAGCCATCTGACAGTCAACTATGGCTACACCTTC
few,TRBJ1-4,13,NA,TRBV11-3,CASSLQGWEKLFF,TGTGCCAGCAGCTTACAGGGTTGGGAAAAACTGTTTTTT
NA,TRBJ2-1,13,NA,TRBV29-1,CSVPGISYNEQFF,TGCAGCGTTCCCGGGATCTCCTACAATGAGCAGTTCTTC
many,TRBJ2-3,16,NA,TRBV7-2,CASKDIGGTPVDTQYF,TGTGCCAGCAAGGATATAGGCGGGACTCCGGTAGATACGCAGTATTTT
NA,TRBJ1-6,15,TRBD1,TRBV18,CASSPRGTDNSPLHF,TGTGCCAGCTCACCACGAGGGACAGATAATTCACCCCTCCACTTT
NA,TRBJ1-2,14,TRBD1,TRBV7-9,CASSELPGTGLYTF,TGTGCCAGCAGCGAGCTTCCGGGGACAGGGCTCTACACCTTC
NA,TRBJ2-2,14,TRBD2,TRBV7-2,CASSWREYGGELFF,TGTGCCAGCAGCTGGCGGGAGTATGGCGGGGAGCTGTTTTTT
few,TRBJ2-2,15,NA,TRBV7-8,CASSFFTAFTGELFF,TGTGCCAGCAGCTTCTTTACCGCGTTCACCGGGGAGCTGTTTTTT
NA,TRBJ2-7,13,NA,TRBV5-4,CASSLALGYEQYF,TGTGCCAGCAGTTTAGCGCTTGGCTACGAGCAGTACTTC
NA,TRBJ1-2,17,TRBD1,TRBV7-8,CASSSSGTGGDNYGYTF,TGTGCCAGCAGCTCGTCCGGGACAGGGGGCGATAACTATGGCTACACCTTC
many,TRBJ1-1,14,TRBD1,TRBV7-2,CASSLRLTGRGVFF,TGTGCCAGCAGCTTAAGACTGACAGGGCGGGGTGTTTTCTTT
NA,TRBJ2-1,15,TRBD2,TRBV6-5,CASSTNGGGPGEQFF,TGTGCCAGCAGCACGAACGGGGGAGGGCCTGGTGAGCAGTTCTTC
few,TRBJ1-1,14,NA,TRBV20-1,CSARRGGPNTEAFF,TGCAGTGCTCGGAGAGGAGGCCCTAACACTGAAGCTTTCTTT
few,TRBJ2-1,14,NA,TRBV15,CATSRTDGLNEQFF,TGTGCCACCAGCAGAACAGACGGGCTTAATGAGCAGTTCTTC
NA,TRBJ2-3,15,NA,TRBV30,CAWSRVRANTDTQYF,TGTGCCTGGAGTAGGGTCAGGGCCAACACAGATACGCAGTATTTT
many,TRBJ2-5,15,NA,TRBV7-2,CASSLGWGGGETQYF,TGTGCCAGCAGCTTAGGATGGGGTGGCGGTGAGACCCAGTACTTC
NA,TRBJ2-5,14,TRBD1,TRBV18,CASSPKTGGETQYF,TGTGCCAGCTCGCCTAAGACAGGGGGAGAGACCCAGTACTTC
NA,TRBJ1-5,14,NA,TRBV20-1,CSALDRSANQPQHF,TGCAGTGCTTTAGACAGGAGTGCAAATCAGCCCCAGCATTTT
many,TRBJ1-5,15,NA,TRBV7-2,CASSYWTGSNQPQHF,TGTGCCAGCAGCTATTGGACGGGGTCGAATCAGCCCCAGCATTTT
NA,TRBJ1-1,13,NA,TRBV20-1,CSAIIGRDTEAFF,TGCAGTGCTATAATCGGACGGGACACTGAAGCTTTCTTT
few,TRBJ2-7,12,NA,TRBV5-5,CASSHRVDEQYF,TGTGCCAGCAGCCACAGGGTCGACGAGCAGTACTTC
NA,TRBJ1-1,14,NA,TRBV7-3,CASSEGTDLTEAFF,TGTGCCAGCAGCGAAGGAACAGATCTAACTGAAGCTTTCTTT
many,TRBJ2-1,14,NA,TRBV7-2,CASSRLNSYNEQFF,TGTGCCAGCAGCCGGCTGAACTCCTACAATGAGCAGTTCTTC
NA,TRBJ2-2,12,NA,TRBV7-8,CASSYGTQELFF,TGTGCCAGCAGCTACGGGACACAAGAGCTGTTTTTT
NA,TRBJ2-3,15,NA,TRBV28,CASSEHRVIADTQYF,TGTGCCAGCAGTGAACACAGGGTTATCGCAGATACGCAGTATTTT
NA,TRBJ1-2,15,NA,TRBV6-2/TRBV6-3,CASSYLRQFNYGYTF,TGTGCCAGCAGTTACCTGCGACAATTCAACTATGGCTACACCTTC
NA,TRBJ1-1,13,NA,TRBV12-3/TRBV12-4,CASSLQGITEAFF,TGTGCCAGCAGTTTGCAGGGGATCACTGAAGCTTTCTTT
many,TRBJ2-1,14,NA,TRBV7-9,CASSLAEGAREQFF,TGTGCCAGCAGCTTAGCGGAGGGGGCCAGGGAGCAGTTCTTC
few,TRBJ2-7,15,TRBD1,TRBV7-2,CASSLASDRGYEQYF,TGTGCCAGCAGCTTAGCGAGTGACAGGGGTTACGAGCAGTACTTC
NA,TRBJ1-2,15,NA,TRBV28,CASSLPGKVGYGYTF,TGTGCCAGCAGTTTACCGGGTAAAGTGGGCTATGGCTACACCTTC
NA,TRBJ1-5,15,NA,TRBV4-1,CASHPGALSNQPQHF,TGCGCCAGCCATCCAGGTGCCCTTAGCAATCAGCCCCAGCATTTT
NA,TRBJ2-3,17,TRBD1,TRBV2,CASSKESGTGVQDTQYF,TGTGCCAGCAGTAAGGAATCCGGGACAGGGGTTCAAGATACGCAGTATTTT
few,TRBJ1-5,15,NA,TRBV7-9,CASSLLRDPPGPQHF,TGTGCCAGCAGCTTATTGCGGGACCCCCCTGGGCCCCAGCATTTT
few,TRBJ2-1,12,NA,TRBV7-2,CASSLAPRGRIF,TGTGCCAGCAGCTTAGCCCCCCGGGGGCGAATCTTC
few,TRBJ1-6,13,NA,TRBV28,CASTAVNNSPLHF,TGTGCCAGCACCGCAGTGAATAATTCACCCCTCCACTTT
once,TRBJ2-1,14,TRBD2,TRBV20-1,CSARPPGTRDEQFF,TGCAGTGCTAGACCACCCGGGACTAGGGATGAGCAGTTCTTC
few,TRBJ2-1,16,TRBD2,TRBV28,CASSLIAASGSHEQFF,TGTGCCAGCAGTTTAATCGCGGCTAGCGGGAGCCATGAGCAGTTCTTC
many,TRBJ2-1,16,TRBD2,TRBV12-3/TRBV12-4,CASSLGVSGSSSEQFF,TGTGCCAGCAGTTTAGGCGTTAGCGGGAGTTCCAGTGAGCAGTTCTTC
many,TRBJ2-5,16,NA,TRBV7-2,CASSLRGGPQQETQYF,TGTGCCAGCAGCTTAAGGGGGGGACCCCAACAAGAGACCCAGTACTTC
NA,TRBJ2-7,12,TRBD1,TRBV20-1,CSAREDRDEQYF,TGCAGTGCTAGAGAGGACAGGGACGAGCAGTACTTC